This TCR beta chain is from a study of OX40 agonist ivuxolimab in advanced cancers. With baseline, cycle 4 day 1, and cycle 7 day 1 as timepoints, blood was sampled. Trimming cost V 3 bases and J 0 bases, with 35 bases left between them. The CDR3 contains 24 residues. In the case of this clone: The antigen is unknown.

Repertoires were generated with immunoSEQ multiplex PCR, while TCRdb's copy carries only in-frame clones and drops some. The sample consists of 60,000 to 75,000 clones, 92% of them appearing once. Study-wide findings and caveats: Researchers did not determine the expanded peripheral T cells' antigen specificity. CD4+ and CD8+ blood T cells expanded clonally by week 6 at 0.1 to 3.0 mg/kg.

This TCR derives from an adult with an advanced solid tumor such as melanoma, head and neck, liver or kidney cancer. The chain uses TRBV7-1 and TRBJ2-2; possible D gene TRBD2, 11 bases. TRBV7-1 is noted as an ORF with a role that remains uncertain. This specimen was CD4+ or CD8+ T cells sorted from blood, taken in a trial of the OX40 agonist ivuxolimab. The CDR3 region is CASSSMPGQGTLLAGGSNTGELFF. The DNA of the CDR3 is TGTGCCAGCAGCTCCATGCCGGGACAGGGGACCCTCCTAGCGGGGGGATCGAACACCGGGGAGCTGTTTTTT.